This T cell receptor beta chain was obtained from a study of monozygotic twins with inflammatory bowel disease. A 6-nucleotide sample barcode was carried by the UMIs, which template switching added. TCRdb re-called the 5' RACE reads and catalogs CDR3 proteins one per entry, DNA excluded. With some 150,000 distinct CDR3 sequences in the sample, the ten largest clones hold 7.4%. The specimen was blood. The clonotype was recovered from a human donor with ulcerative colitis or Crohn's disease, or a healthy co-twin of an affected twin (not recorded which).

Here the CDR3 reads CSVGASGLYNEQFF. The chain uses TRBV29-1 and TRBJ2-1; TCRdb's D gene call, TRBD2, goes unchecked for lack of DNA. Germline V gene data show CDR1 as SQVTM and CDR2 as ANQGSEA. This CDR3 is built from 14 residues.